The T cell receptor (beta chain) described here comes from a study of cytomegalovirus exposure and HLA in healthy donors. General study findings and limits: Rare sequences made up most TCRs, while some public TCRs were found in many donors.

On this clone itself: Its antigen is not identified.

V gave up 0 bases and J gave up 0 bases, with 15 bases separating them. The CDR3 has 18 amino acids. Germline assignment: CDR1 LNHNV and CDR2 YYDKDF (reference sequence). The method was immunoSEQ multiplex PCR; TCRdb's version includes in-frame clones alone and lacks a portion of them. The sample has hundreds of thousands of clones, just over 85% seen once. The sequencing input was PBMCs. The J gene is TRBJ2-1, the V gene TRBV15, with D perhaps TRBD1 (5 bases). The TCR comes from a woman between 18 and 29 years old in good health and CMV-seronegative. The CDR3 nucleotides are TGTGCCACCAGCAGAGAGGATCTACAGGAGAGCTCCTACAATGAGCAGTTCTTC. It is translated as CATSREDLQESSYNEQFF.